This T cell receptor beta chain comes out of a study of response to subunit inactivated influenza vaccine (dated by TCRdb to the late 2010s). For context, the study as a whole: Deep quantitative profiling of the T cell receptor repertoire was used in the study to follow responses to a trivalent subunit inactivated influenza vaccine.

To note about this clonotype: Its antigen is currently not known. The input lacks base qualities; no much larger clone sits a single base away.

From its cysteine to its phenylalanine, the CDR3 spans 13 amino acids. Only the CDR3 DNA stays, 39 bases, in frame from base 1. As encoded in the germline V gene (reference sequence), CDR1 is GTSNPN while CDR2 is SVGIG. Trimming takes 1 base from V and 7 bases from J, and the germline ends sit 13 bases apart. The library relied on RT-PCR. The instrument was an Illumina HiSeq 2500. In TCRdb, the public reads were trimmed at Q25 with fastp and aligned with MiXCR, with productive beta chains retained. All rows with the same CDR3 protein become a single entry with the most common DNA and genes. For this sample the table gives almost 600,000 distinct CDR3 sequences, of which 14% were detected only once. The ten largest account for roughly 10% of the sample. Overall results and qualifications from the work: It was suggested by the authors that each seasonal influenza vaccination may recruit only a limited number of new T cells.

The rearranged chain carries TRBV30 and TRBJ2-5; matching of 7 bases hints at TRBD2 as the D gene. The source material was PBMCs from blood, sampled 11 to 12 days after vaccination. The origin of this receptor is a man in his fifties or sixties who received an inactivated influenza vaccine. Donor details come from another sample of the same person, matched by shared clones. DNA sequence: TGTGCCTGGAGTGGGGGGGGCCGTTTGACCCAGTACTTC. The translation is CAWSGGGRLTQYF.